A selection of T cell receptor beta chains follows, all from one sample in a study of blood T cells in healthy people across ages. TCRdb recomputed calls from the 5' RACE reads with MiXCR, one row per CDR3 protein. This table holds roughly 700,000 distinct CDR3 sequences, 20% to 25% found once. These sequences were also reported in another study, on T cells of mothers and their children.

The sample consisted of blood. Source of these receptors: a boy aged 10-17 years in good health. Each CDR3 is given with its conserved first and last residue. Each record gives: V gene, D gene, clone size, J gene, CDR3 protein, CDR3 DNA. The D gene is left open where the match is weak. Clone sizes are given selectively: once, few, many, or a class where the clone is expanded.

TRBV20-1	TRBD2	.	TRBJ2-5	CSARDGGLAGRETQYF	TGCAGTGCTAGAGATGGGGGACTAGCGGGAAGGGAGACCCAGTACTTC
TRBV9	.	.	TRBJ1-2	CASSVGIANYGYTF	TGTGCCAGCAGCGTAGGGATCGCTAACTATGGCTACACCTTC
TRBV9	.	few	TRBJ2-3	CASSALTSSDTQYF	TGTGCCAGCAGCGCCCTGACTAGTTCAGATACGCAGTATTTT
TRBV5-6	.	few	TRBJ2-3	CASSFISGQWMDTQYF	TGTGCCAGCAGCTTTATTTCGGGGCAGTGGATGGATACGCAGTATTTT
TRBV20-1	.	.	TRBJ1-4	CSPSEGGDEKQFF	TGCAGCCCCTCGGAGGGAGGAGATGAAAAACAGTTTTTT
TRBV5-1	.	.	TRBJ1-2	CASSLDRENYGYTF	TGCGCCAGCAGCTTGGACAGGGAGAACTATGGCTACACCTTC
TRBV2	TRBD1	few	TRBJ1-2	CAIEGQGAYGYTF	TGTGCCATAGAGGGACAGGGGGCCTATGGCTACACCTTC
TRBV5-1	.	few	TRBJ2-1	CASSLVGGQFSNEQFF	TGCGCCAGCAGCTTGGTGGGGGGACAGTTTAGCAATGAGCAGTTCTTC
TRBV4-2	TRBD1	few	TRBJ1-4	CASSPIPGQGADEKLFF	TGTGCCAGCAGCCCCATACCAGGACAGGGGGCGGATGAAAAACTGTTTTTT
TRBV5-6	TRBD1	.	TRBJ2-5	CASSADRAETQYF	TGTGCCAGCAGCGCGGACAGGGCAGAGACCCAGTACTTC
TRBV9	TRBD2	few	TRBJ2-5	CASSASGGTQETQYF	TGTGCCAGCAGCGCTAGCGGGGGGACGCAAGAGACCCAGTACTTC
TRBV12-3/TRBV12-4	.	few	TRBJ2-7	CASSPSGLGITEQYF	TGTGCCAGCAGCCCCTCGGGGCTCGGGATTACCGAGCAGTACTTC
TRBV11-1	.	.	TRBJ2-5	CASSFGAGKEETQYF	TGTGCCAGCAGCTTCGGTGCGGGGAAAGAAGAGACCCAGTACTTC
TRBV20-1	.	.	TRBJ2-1	CSAHTRELPRDEQFF	TGCAGTGCCCATACACGGGAGCTTCCGCGCGATGAGCAGTTCTTC
TRBV29-1	TRBD2	once	TRBJ2-3	CSYDRGLAGVHADTQYF	TGCAGCTACGACCGGGGACTAGCGGGGGTGCACGCGGATACGCAGTATTTT
TRBV6-6	.	.	TRBJ2-4	CASRQADDIQYF	TGTGCCAGCAGACAGGCAGATGACATTCAGTACTTC
TRBV27	.	few	TRBJ2-4	CASSLSRQTGLAKNIQYF	TGTGCCAGCAGTTTATCACGGCAGACTGGTCTAGCCAAAAACATTCAGTACTTC